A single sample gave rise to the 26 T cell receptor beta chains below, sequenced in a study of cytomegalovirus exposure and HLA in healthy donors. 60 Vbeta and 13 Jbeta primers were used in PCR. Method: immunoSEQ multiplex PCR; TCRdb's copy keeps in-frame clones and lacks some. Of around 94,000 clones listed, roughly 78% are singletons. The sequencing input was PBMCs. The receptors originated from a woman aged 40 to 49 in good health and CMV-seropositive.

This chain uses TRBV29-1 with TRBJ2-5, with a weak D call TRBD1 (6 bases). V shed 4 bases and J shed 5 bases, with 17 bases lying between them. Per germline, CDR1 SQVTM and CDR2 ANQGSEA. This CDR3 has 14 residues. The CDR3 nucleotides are TGCAGCGTTGGTAAGACAGGTAGTGCGGAGACCCAGTACTTC. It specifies CSVGKTGSAETQYF.

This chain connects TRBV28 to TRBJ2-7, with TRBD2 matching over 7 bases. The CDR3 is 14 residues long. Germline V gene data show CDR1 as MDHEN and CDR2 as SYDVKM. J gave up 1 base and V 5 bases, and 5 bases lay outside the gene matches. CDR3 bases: TGTGCCAGCAGTGAACTAGCGCTATCCTACGAGCAGTACTTC. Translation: CASSELALSYEQYF.

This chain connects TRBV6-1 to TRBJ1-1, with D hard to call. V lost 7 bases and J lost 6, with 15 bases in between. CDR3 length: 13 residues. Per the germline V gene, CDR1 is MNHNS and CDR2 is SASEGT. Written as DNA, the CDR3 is TGTGCCAGCACCCGAGTTATGTTACCTGAAGCTTTCTTT. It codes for CASTRVMLPEAFF.

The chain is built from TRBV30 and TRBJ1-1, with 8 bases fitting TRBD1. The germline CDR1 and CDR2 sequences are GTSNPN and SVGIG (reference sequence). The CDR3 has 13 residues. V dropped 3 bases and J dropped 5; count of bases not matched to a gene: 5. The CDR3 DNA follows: TGTGCCTGGAGGACAGGGGTTGGGACTGAAGCTTTCTTT. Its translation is CAWRTGVGTEAFF.

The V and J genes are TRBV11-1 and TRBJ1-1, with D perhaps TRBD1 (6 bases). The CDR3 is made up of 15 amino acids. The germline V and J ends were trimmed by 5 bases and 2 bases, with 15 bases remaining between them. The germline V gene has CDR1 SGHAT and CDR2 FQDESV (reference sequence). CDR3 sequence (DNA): TGTGCCAGCAGCCAACAGACAGGACCTAACACTGAAGCTTTCTTT. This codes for CASSQQTGPNTEAFF.

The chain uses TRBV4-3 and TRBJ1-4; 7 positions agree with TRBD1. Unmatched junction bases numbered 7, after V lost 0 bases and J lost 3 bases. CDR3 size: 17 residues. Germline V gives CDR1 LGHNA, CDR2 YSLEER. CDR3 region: CASSQESGDRANEKLFF. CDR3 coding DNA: TGCGCCAGCAGCCAAGAGTCGGGCGACAGGGCTAATGAAAAACTGTTTTTT.

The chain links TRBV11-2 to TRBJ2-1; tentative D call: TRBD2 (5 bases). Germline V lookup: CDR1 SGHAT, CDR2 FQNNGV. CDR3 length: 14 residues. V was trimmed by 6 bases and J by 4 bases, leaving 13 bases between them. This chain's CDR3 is CASSSNRGYNEQFF. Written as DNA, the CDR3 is TGTGCCAGCAGTTCTAACCGGGGTTACAATGAGCAGTTCTTC.

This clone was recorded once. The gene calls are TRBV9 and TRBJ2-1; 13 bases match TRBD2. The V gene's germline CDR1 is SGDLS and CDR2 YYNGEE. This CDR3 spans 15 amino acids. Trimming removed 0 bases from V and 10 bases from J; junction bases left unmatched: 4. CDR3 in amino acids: CASSVGGTSGTEQFF. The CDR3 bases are TGTGCCAGCAGCGTAGGCGGGACTAGCGGGACAGAGCAGTTCTTC. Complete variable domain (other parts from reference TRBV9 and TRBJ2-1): DSGVTQTPKHLITATGQRVTLRCSPRSGDLSVYWYQQSLDQGLQFLIQYYNGEERAKGNILERFSAQQFPDLHSELNLSSLELGDSALYFCASSVGGTSGTEQFFGPGTRLTVL.

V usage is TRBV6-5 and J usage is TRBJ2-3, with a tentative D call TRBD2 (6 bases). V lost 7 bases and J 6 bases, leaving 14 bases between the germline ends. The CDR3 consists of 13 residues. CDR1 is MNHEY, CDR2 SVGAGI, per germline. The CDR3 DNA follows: TGTGCCAGCATGGGGTGGCGGGATGATACGCAGTATTTT. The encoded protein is CASMGWRDDTQYF.

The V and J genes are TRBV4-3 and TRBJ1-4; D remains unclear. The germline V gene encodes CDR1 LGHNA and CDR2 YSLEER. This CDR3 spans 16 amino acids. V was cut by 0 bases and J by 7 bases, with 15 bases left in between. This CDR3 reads CASSQDLGRTGEKLFF. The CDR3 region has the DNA TGCGCCAGCAGCCAAGATCTAGGCAGAACCGGTGAAAAACTGTTTTTT.

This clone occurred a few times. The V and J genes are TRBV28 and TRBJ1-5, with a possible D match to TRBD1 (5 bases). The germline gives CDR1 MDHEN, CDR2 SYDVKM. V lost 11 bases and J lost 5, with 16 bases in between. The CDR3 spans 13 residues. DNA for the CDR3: TGTGCCGGGGCTGGGGGGTTGCATCAGCCCCAGCATTTT. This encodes CAGAGGLHQPQHF.

CDR3 protein: CASKILAGGREQFF. Written as DNA, the CDR3 is TGTGCCAGTAAGATACTGGCGGGAGGGAGGGAGCAGTTCTTC. The J gene is TRBJ2-1, the V gene TRBV19, with 9 bases aligning to TRBD2. The CDR3 loop spans 14 amino acids. With 7 bases clipped from V and 10 bases from J, the junction kept 11 bases outside the gene matches. Germline V CDR1 and CDR2: LNHDA, SQIVND (reference sequence).

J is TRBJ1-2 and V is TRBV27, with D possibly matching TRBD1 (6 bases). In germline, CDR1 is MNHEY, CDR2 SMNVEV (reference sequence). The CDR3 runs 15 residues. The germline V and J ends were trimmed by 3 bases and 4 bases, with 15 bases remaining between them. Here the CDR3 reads CASSFSPGVPYGYTF. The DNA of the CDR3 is TGTGCCAGCAGTTTTAGTCCAGGGGTCCCCTATGGCTACACCTTC.

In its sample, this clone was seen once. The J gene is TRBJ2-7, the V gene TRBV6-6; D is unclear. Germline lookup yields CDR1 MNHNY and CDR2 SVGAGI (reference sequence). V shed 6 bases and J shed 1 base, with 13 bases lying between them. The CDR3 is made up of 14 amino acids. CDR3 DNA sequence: TGTGCCAGCAGACCCGATGGGCGATCCTACGAGCAGTACTTC. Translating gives CASRPDGRSYEQYF.

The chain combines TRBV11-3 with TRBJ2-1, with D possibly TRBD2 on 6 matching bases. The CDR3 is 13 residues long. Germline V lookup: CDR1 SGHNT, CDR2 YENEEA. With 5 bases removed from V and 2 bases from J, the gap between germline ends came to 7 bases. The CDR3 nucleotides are TGTGCCAGCAGCCCTAGCGCCTACAATGAGCAGTTCTTC. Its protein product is CASSPSAYNEQFF.

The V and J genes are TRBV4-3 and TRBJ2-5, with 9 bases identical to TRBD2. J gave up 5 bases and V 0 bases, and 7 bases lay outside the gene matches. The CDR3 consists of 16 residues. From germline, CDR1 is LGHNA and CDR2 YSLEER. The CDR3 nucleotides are TGCGCCAGCAGCCAAGATAGGGCTAGCGGGACTGAGACCCAGTACTTC. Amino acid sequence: CASSQDRASGTETQYF.

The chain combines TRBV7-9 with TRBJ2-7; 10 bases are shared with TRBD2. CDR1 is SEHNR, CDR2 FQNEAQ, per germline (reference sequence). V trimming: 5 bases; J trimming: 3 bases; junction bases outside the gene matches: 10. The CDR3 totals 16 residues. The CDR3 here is CASSADSSGRDYEQYF. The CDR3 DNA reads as TGTGCCAGCAGCGCCGATTCTAGCGGGAGAGACTACGAGCAGTACTTC. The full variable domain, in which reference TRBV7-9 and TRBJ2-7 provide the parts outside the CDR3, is DTGVSQNPRHKITKRGQNVTFRCDPISEHNRLYWYRQTLGQGPEFLTYFQNEAQLEKSRLLSDRFSAERPKGSFSTLEIQRTEQGDSAMYLCASSADSSGRDYEQYFGPGTRLTVT.

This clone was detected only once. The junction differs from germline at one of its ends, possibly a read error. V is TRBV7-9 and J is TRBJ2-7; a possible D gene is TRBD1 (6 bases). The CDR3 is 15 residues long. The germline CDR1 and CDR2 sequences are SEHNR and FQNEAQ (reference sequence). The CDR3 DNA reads TGTTCCAGCAGCTTAGTCGATACAGGGTCCTACGAGCAGTACTTC. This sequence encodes CSSSLVDTGSYEQYF.

CDR3 residues: CASSWGRLADNTGELFF. CDR3 nucleotide sequence: TGTGCCAGCAGCTGGGGCCGGCTAGCGGATAACACCGGGGAGCTGTTTTTT. V usage is TRBV7-6 and J usage is TRBJ2-2; TRBD2 aligns across 7 bases. Unmatched junction bases numbered 10, after V lost 4 bases and J lost 2 bases. This CDR3 has 17 residues. The germline V gene encodes CDR1 SGHVS and CDR2 FNYEAQ. Supplemented by reference TRBV7-6 and TRBJ2-2, the full variable domain reads GAGVSQSPRYKVTKRGQDVALRCDPISGHVSLYWYRQALGQGPEFLTYFNYEAQQDKSGLPNDRFSAERPEGSISTLTIQRTEQRDSAMYRCASSWGRLADNTGELFFGEGSRLTVL.

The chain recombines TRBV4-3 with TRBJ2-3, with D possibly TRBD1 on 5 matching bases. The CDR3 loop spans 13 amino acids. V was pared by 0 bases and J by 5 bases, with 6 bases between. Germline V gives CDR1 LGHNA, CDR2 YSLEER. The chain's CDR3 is CASSQDQGDTQYF. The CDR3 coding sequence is TGCGCCAGCAGCCAAGATCAGGGAGATACGCAGTATTTT.

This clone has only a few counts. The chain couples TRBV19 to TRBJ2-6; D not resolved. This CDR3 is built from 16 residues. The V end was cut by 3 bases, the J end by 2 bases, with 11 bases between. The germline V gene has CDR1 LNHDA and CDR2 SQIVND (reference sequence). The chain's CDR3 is CASSINREPGANVLTF. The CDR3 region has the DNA TGTGCCAGTAGTATTAACAGAGAACCTGGGGCCAACGTCCTGACTTTC.

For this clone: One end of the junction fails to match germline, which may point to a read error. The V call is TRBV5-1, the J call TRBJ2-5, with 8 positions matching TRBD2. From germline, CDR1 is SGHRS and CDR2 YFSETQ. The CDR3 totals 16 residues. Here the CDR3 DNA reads TGCGCCAGCAGTTTGGCGGGGGGCCAAATAGGGGAGACCCAGTACTTC. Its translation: CASSLAGGQIGETQYF.

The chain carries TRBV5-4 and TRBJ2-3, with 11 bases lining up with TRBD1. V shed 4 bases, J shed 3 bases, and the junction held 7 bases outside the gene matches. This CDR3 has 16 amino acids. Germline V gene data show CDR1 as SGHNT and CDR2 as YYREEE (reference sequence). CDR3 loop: CASSQAGQGATDTQYF. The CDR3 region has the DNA TGTGCCAGCAGCCAAGCTGGACAGGGGGCTACAGATACGCAGTATTTT.

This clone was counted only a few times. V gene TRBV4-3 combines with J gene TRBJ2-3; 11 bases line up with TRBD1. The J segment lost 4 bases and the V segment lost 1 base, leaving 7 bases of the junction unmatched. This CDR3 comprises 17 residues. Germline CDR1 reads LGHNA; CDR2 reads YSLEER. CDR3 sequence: CASSQGPDRGLADTQYF. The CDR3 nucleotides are TGCGCCAGCAGCCAAGGACCGGACAGGGGGCTCGCAGATACGCAGTATTTT.

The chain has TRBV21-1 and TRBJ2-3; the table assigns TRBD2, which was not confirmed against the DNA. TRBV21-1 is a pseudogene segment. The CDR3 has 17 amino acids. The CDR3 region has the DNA TGTGCCAGCAGCAAAGAGTTTACGCCCCGGAGGGCAGATACGCAGTATTTT. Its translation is CASSKEFTPRRADTQYF.

CDR3 sequence: CASSSRTRGGEQYF. CDR3 nucleotides: TGTGCCAGCAGTTCTCGGACTAGGGGTGGCGAGCAGTACTTC. The J gene is TRBJ2-5, the V gene TRBV6-6, with 7 bases matching TRBD2. The J call is in doubt because the DNA end fits TRBJ2-7 better. The CDR3 runs 14 residues. In germline, CDR1 is MNHNY, CDR2 SVGAGI (reference sequence).